This T cell receptor (beta chain) was documented in a study of vaccination and CD4 T cells after COVID-19. Treatment indicated: approximately 9-day PBMC culture with coronavirus spike peptide pools or control peptides (ViraFEST assay). The Oncomine TCR Beta short-read assay was applied to DNA of cultured CD4+ T cells. One entry per CDR3 protein, called by TCRdb with MiXCR from the PCR reads. The repertoire holds 10,000 to 15,000 distinct CDR3 sequences, with approximately 51% as singletons. There are 13 residues in the CDR3. With 2 bases removed from V and 8 bases from J, the gap between germline ends came to 12 bases. By sample share, this clonotype is medium-sized. Antigen specificity is unknown.

The chain recombines TRBV12-3 or TRBV12-4 with TRBJ1-2; D not resolved. What was sequenced was CD4+ T cells from blood, cultured in vitro. The sequence was collected from a human donor who had recovered from COVID-19. The CDR3 sequence is CASSLPYDEGYTF. The DNA for the CDR3 is TGTGCCAGCAGTTTACCTTACGACGAGGGCTACACCTTC.